These 7 T cell receptor beta chains came from one sample sequenced in a study of T cell changes during pregnancy in multiple sclerosis. Clones were read by immunoSEQ multiplex PCR, and TCRdb kept only the in-frame ones, dropping some. The sample holds about 87,000 clones, 85% to 95% seen once. The source was peripheral blood, collected in the third trimester of pregnancy. The source is a female donor in good health, enrolled as a control in a pregnancy study.

The chain carries TRBV5-1 and TRBJ1-2; a possible D gene is TRBD1 (6 bases). The germline CDR1 and CDR2 sequences are SGHRS and YFSETQ. The V and J ends lost 4 bases and 7 bases respectively, with 20 bases between them. This CDR3 region has 15 residues. This CDR3 reads CASSLLGAGEGGYTF. CDR3 nucleotides: TGCGCCAGCAGCCTCTTGGGAGCAGGGGAGGGTGGCTACACCTTC.

The chain links TRBV2 to TRBJ1-1; D remains unclear. This CDR3 spans 15 amino acids. V was trimmed by 7 bases and J by 1 base, leaving 16 bases between them. From germline, CDR1 is SNHLY and CDR2 FYNNEI. CDR3 nucleotides: TGTGCCAGCATTCTGGGGAGGGTTTGGAACACTGAAGCTTTCTTT. It is translated as CASILGRVWNTEAFF.

CDR3 amino acids: CASSQEEAQETQYF. The CDR3 bases are TGCGCCAGCAGCCAAGAAGAGGCCCAAGAGACCCAGTACTTC. This chain uses TRBV4-1 with TRBJ2-5, with D unresolved. CDR3 length: 14 amino acids. V was shortened by 0 bases and J by 1 base, with 6 bases between the two germline ends. Germline-derived CDR1 and CDR2 are MGHRA and YSYEKL.

The V and J genes are TRBV19 and TRBJ2-1, with no clear D. Trimming took 1 base from V and 2 from J, leaving 6 bases between them. Germline assignment: CDR1 LNHDA and CDR2 SQIVND (reference sequence). The CDR3 runs to 14 residues. The chain's CDR3 is CASSIALTYNEQFF. The CDR3 coding sequence is TGTGCCAGTAGTATAGCCCTAACCTACAATGAGCAGTTCTTC.

The V call is TRBV11-3, the J call TRBJ2-7, with D possibly matching TRBD1 (5 bases). V dropped 3 bases and J dropped 3 bases, with 9 bases sitting between them. This CDR3 is 13 amino acids long. Looked up from germline, CDR1 is SGHNT and CDR2 is YENEEA. This CDR3 reads CASSFTGNYEQYF. The CDR3 DNA follows: TGTGCCAGCAGCTTTACAGGCAACTACGAGCAGTACTTC.

The J gene is TRBJ2-5, the V gene TRBV2; TRBD1 matches 7 bases. Trimming cost V 8 bases and J 3 bases; bases outside gene matches: 3. This CDR3 spans 12 amino acids. Germline CDR1 is SNHLY and CDR2 is FYNNEI. The CDR3 here is CASQTGEETQYF. CDR3 nucleotides: TGTGCCAGCCAAACAGGGGAAGAGACCCAGTACTTC. The variable domain in full, with the rest retrieved from reference TRBV2 and TRBJ2-5, is EPEVTQTPSHQVTQMGQEVILRCVPISNHLYFYWYRQILGQKVEFLVSFYNNEISEKSEIFDDQFSVERPDGSNFTLKIRSTKLEDSAMYFCASQTGEETQYFGPGTRLLVL.

The rearrangement joins TRBV27 to TRBJ2-1; the D is unclear. Trimming shortened V by 5 bases and J by 5 bases, and 16 bases separated the two germline ends. The CDR3 has 15 amino acids. The germline V gene has CDR1 MNHEY and CDR2 SMNVEV (reference sequence). The CDR3 nucleotides are TGTGCCAGCAGTCCGACGGAGTCACGAGACAATGAGCAGTTCTTC. Translation: CASSPTESRDNEQFF.